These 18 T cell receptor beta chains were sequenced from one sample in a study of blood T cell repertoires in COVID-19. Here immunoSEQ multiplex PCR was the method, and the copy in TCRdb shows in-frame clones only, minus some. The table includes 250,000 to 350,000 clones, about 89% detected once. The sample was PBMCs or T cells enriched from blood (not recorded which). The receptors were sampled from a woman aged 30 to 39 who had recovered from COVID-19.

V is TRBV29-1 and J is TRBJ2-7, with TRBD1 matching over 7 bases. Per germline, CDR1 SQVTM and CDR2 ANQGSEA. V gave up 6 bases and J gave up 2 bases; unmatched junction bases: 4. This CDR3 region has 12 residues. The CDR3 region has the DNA TGCAGCGTCGGGACAGAGACCTACGAGCAGTACTTC. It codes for CSVGTETYEQYF.

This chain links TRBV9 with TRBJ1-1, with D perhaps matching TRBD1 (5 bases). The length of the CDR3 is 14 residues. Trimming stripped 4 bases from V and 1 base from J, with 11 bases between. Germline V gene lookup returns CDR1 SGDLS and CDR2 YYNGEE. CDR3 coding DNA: TGTGCCAGCAGCCCGGGCGGGGGGAACACTGAAGCTTTCTTT. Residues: CASSPGGGNTEAFF.

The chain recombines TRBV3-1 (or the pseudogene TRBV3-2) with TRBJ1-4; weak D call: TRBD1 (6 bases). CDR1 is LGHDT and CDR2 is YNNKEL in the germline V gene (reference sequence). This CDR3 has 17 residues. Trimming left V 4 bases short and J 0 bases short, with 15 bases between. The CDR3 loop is CASSRRGRQATNEKLFF. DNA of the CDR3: TGTGCCAGCAGCCGTCGCGGGAGACAGGCAACTAATGAAAAACTGTTTTTT.

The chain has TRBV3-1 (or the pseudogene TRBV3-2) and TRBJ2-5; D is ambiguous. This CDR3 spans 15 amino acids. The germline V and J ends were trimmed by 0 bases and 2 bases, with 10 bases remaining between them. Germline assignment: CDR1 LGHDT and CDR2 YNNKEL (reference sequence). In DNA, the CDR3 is TGTGCCAGCAGCCAAGAGGCTGGGCTACAAGAGACCCAGTACTTC. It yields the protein CASSQEAGLQETQYF.

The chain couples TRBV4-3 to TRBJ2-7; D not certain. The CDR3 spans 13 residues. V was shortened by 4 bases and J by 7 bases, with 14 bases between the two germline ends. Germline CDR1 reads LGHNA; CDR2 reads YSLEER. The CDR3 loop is CASSPFVFGEQYF. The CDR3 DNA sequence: TGCGCCAGCAGCCCATTCGTATTCGGGGAGCAGTACTTC.

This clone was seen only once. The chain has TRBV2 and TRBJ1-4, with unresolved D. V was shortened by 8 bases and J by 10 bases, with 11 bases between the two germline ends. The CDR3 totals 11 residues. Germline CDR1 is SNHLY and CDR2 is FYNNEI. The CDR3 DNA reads TGTGCCAGCGAGGTCGGCCGAAAACTGTTTTTT. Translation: CASEVGRKLFF.

The CDR3 region is CASSSDGGNIQYF. The CDR3 DNA reads as TGTGCCAGCAGTTCCGACGGGGGGAACATTCAGTACTTC. V is TRBV28 and J is TRBJ2-4, with 7 bases matching TRBD2. The CDR3 covers 13 residues. The trim removed 4 bases at V and 7 bases at J, leaving 4 bases unmatched. Germline loops: CDR1 MDHEN, CDR2 SYDVKM. The whole variable domain, remainder taken from reference TRBV28 and TRBJ2-4, is DVKVTQSSRYLVKRTGEKVFLECVQDMDHENMFWYRQDPGLGLRLIYFSYDVKMKEKGDIPEGYSVSREKKERFSLILESASTNQTSMYLCASSSDGGNIQYFGAGTRLSVL.

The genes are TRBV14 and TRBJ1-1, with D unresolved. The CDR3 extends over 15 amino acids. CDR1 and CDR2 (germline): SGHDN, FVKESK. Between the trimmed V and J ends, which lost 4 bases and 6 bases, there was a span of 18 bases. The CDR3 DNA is TGTGCCAGCAGCCCAGCTGCGGGTTGGGCGGCTGAAGCTTTCTTT. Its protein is CASSPAAGWAAEAFF.

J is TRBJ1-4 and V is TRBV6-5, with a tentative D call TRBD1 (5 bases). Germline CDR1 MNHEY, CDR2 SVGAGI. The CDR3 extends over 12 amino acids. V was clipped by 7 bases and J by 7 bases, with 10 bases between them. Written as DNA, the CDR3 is TGTGCCAGCACCCCGGGGGGTGAAAAACTGTTTTTT. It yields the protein CASTPGGEKLFF.

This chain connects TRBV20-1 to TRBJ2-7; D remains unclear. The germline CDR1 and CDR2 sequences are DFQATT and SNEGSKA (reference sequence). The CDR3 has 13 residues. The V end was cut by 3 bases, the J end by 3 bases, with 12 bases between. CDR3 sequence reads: CSASHSTYYEQYF. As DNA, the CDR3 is TGCAGTGCTAGTCACAGTACCTACTACGAGCAGTACTTC.

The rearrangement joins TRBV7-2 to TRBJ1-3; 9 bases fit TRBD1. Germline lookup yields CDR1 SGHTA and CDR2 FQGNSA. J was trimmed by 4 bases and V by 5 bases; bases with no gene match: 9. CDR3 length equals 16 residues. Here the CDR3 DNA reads TGTGCCAGCAGCGCTCACAGGGGGCTGAGGGGAAACACCATATATTTT. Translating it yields CASSAHRGLRGNTIYF.

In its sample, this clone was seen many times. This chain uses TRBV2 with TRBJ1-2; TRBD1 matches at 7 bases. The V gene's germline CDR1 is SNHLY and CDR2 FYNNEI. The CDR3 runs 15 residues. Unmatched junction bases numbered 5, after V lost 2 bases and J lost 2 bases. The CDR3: CASSESQGVNYGYTF. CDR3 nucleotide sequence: TGTGCCAGCAGTGAAAGCCAGGGGGTGAACTATGGCTACACCTTC.

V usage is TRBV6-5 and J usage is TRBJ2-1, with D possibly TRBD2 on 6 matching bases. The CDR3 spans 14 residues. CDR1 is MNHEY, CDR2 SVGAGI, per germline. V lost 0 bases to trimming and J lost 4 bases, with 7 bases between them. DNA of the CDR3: TGTGCCAGCAGTTACTCCGGGAGATACAATGAGCAGTTCTTC. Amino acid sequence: CASSYSGRYNEQFF.

In DNA form, the CDR3 reads TGCGCCAGCAGCTTCGACAGGACTGAAGCTTTCTTT. Its translation is CASSFDRTEAFF. This chain links TRBV5-1 with TRBJ1-1, with a weak D call TRBD1 (6 bases). Germline CDR1 reads SGHRS; CDR2 reads YFSETQ. This CDR3 is 12 amino acids long. Between the trimmed V and J ends, which lost 2 bases and 5 bases, there was a span of 7 bases.

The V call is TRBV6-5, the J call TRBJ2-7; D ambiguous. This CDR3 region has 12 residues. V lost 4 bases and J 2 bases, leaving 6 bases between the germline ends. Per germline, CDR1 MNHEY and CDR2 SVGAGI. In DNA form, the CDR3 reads TGTGCCAGCAGTTCGTATACCTACGAGCAGTACTTC. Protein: CASSSYTYEQYF.

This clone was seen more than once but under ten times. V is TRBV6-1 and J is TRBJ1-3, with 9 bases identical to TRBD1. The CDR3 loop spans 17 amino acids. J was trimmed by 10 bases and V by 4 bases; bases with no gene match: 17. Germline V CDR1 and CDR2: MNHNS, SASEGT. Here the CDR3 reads CASSVDTGGELIGTIYF. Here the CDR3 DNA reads TGTGCCAGCAGTGTCGACACAGGGGGCGAACTAATAGGGACCATATATTTT.

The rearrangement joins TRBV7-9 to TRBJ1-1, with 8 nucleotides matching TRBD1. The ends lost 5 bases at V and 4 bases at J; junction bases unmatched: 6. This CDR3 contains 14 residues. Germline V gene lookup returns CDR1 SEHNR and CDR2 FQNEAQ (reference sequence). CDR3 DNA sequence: TGTGCCAGCAGCCCTAGCGGGACAGGCACTGAAGCTTTCTTT. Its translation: CASSPSGTGTEAFF.

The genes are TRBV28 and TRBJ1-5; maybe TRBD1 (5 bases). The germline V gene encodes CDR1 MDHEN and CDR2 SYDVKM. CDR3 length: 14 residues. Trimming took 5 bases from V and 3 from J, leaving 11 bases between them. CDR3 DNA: TGTGCCAGCAGTCGGGGGGGAGACAATCAGCCCCAGCATTTT. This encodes CASSRGGDNQPQHF.